These 25 T cell receptor beta chains came from one sample sequenced in a study of cytomegalovirus exposure and HLA in healthy donors listed by TCRdb under 2017. Libraries were prepared through the immunoSEQ multiplex PCR assay. For the multiplex PCR, a mixture combining 60 forward primers for TCR Vbeta segments and 13 reverse primers for TCR Jbeta segments was used. TCRdb limited this immuneACCESS table to in-frame rearrangements with V and J called. A share of clones is missing; checked studies link under half to unresolved V genes, and the rest is unexplained. For this sample the table gives roughly 110,000 clones, of which approximately 79% were detected only once. Clones ranked in the top ten supply less than 2.5% of the sample. Input material: PBMCs. The receptor source for this set is a man younger than 30 in good health and CMV-seronegative.

The chain carries TRBV4-1 and TRBJ1-2; D is uncertain. Deletions cut 1 base from V and 4 bases from J, with 7 bases between. Looked up from germline, CDR1 is MGHRA and CDR2 is YSYEKL. The CDR3 is 13 residues long. The CDR3 protein is CASSQGSSYGYTF. The CDR3 bases are TGCGCCAGCAGCCAAGGGTCCAGCTATGGCTACACCTTC.

The chain carries TRBV5-1 and TRBJ1-1; 8 bases map to TRBD1. Per the germline V gene, CDR1 is SGHRS and CDR2 is YFSETQ. The CDR3 contains 18 residues. Trimming at V came to 0 bases and at J to 1 base, leaving 11 bases not matched to a gene. This CDR3 reads CASSLDARGRLRNTEAFF. DNA of the CDR3: TGCGCCAGCAGCTTGGACGCCAGGGGGCGTTTGAGGAACACTGAAGCTTTCTTT.

Only one count was recorded for this clone. The V and J genes are TRBV28 and TRBJ1-1, with D possibly being TRBD1 (5 bases). The CDR3 has 15 amino acids. Germline-derived CDR1 and CDR2 are MDHEN and SYDVKM. V was clipped by 2 bases and J by 0 bases, with 10 bases between them. The CDR3 DNA reads as TGTGCCAGCAGTTTAGGGGGGGGATTGAACACTGAAGCTTTCTTT. The encoded protein is CASSLGGGLNTEAFF.

This clone was seen just once. This rearrangement joins TRBV9 to TRBJ1-3; D uncertain. V was trimmed by 4 bases and J by 6 bases, leaving 23 bases between them. Germline V lookup: CDR1 SGDLS, CDR2 YYNGEE. This CDR3 is 17 amino acids long. In DNA, the CDR3 is TGTGCCAGCAGCCCTAGTCGTGCGGGTAGGATCCTAAACACCATATATTTT. Translating gives CASSPSRAGRILNTIYF.

The chain couples TRBV18 to TRBJ2-5; 12 bases agree with TRBD1. Germline assignment: CDR1 KGHSH and CDR2 LQKENI. Trimming removed 1 base from V and 7 bases from J; junction bases left unmatched: 7. The CDR3 is 16 amino acids. The CDR3 DNA sequence: TGTGCCAGCTCACCACTAGGGACAGGGGGCCAGTCGACCCAGTACTTC. Translated, it gives CASSPLGTGGQSTQYF. The full variable domain, in which reference TRBV18 and TRBJ2-5 provide the parts outside the CDR3, is NAGVMQNPRHLVRRRGQEARLRCSPMKGHSHVYWYRQLPEEGLKFMVYLQKENIIDESGMPKERFSAEFPKEGPSILRIQQVVRGDSAAYFCASSPLGTGGQSTQYFGPGTRLLVL.

The chain combines TRBV25-1 with TRBJ2-5, with TRBD1 matching 9 bases. The J call may not be correct, given that the DNA end is closer to TRBJ2-7. The CDR3 has 13 residues. CDR1 is MGHDK, CDR2 SYGVNS, per germline. CDR3 protein: CASSRGQGYEQYF. The CDR3 DNA sequence: TGTGCCAGCAGTCGGGGACAGGGCTACGAGCAGTACTTC.

The genes are TRBV9 and TRBJ2-6, with no clear D. Germline CDR1 reads SGDLS; CDR2 reads YYNGEE. Trimming shortened V by 0 bases and J by 0 bases, and 4 bases separated the two germline ends. This CDR3 region has 15 residues. The CDR3 spells CASSVAGSGANVLTF. The CDR3 DNA follows: TGTGCCAGCAGCGTAGCGGGCTCTGGGGCCAACGTCCTGACTTTC.

This sequence joins TRBV6-5 and TRBJ2-7; 7 bases are shared with TRBD2. CDR1 and CDR2 from the germline V gene are MNHEY and SVGAGI. The CDR3 has 13 residues. V lost 6 bases and J lost 2; bases outside the gene matches: 4. This CDR3 is CASRYGTTYEQYF. CDR3 coding DNA: TGTGCCAGCAGGTACGGGACTACCTACGAGCAGTACTTC.

This clone was detected a few times. The chain has TRBV4-3 and TRBJ1-4; 8 bases are a match to TRBD1. Germline CDR1 and CDR2: LGHNA and YSLEER. The trim removed 0 bases at V and 5 bases at J, leaving 8 bases unmatched. CDR3 size: 17 residues. The CDR3 sequence: CASSQDTMGQVNEKLFF. In DNA, the CDR3 is TGCGCCAGCAGCCAAGATACGATGGGACAGGTGAATGAAAAACTGTTTTTT.

The chain links TRBV2 to TRBJ2-7; a possible D gene is TRBD2 (5 bases). CDR1 and CDR2 from the germline V gene are SNHLY and FYNNEI. Trimming cost V 3 bases and J 1 base, with 10 bases left between them. The CDR3 has 14 residues. CDR3 DNA sequence: TGTGCCAGCAGTGATTACGGGAATTCCTACGAGCAGTACTTC. As protein: CASSDYGNSYEQYF. Full variable domain (missing parts from reference TRBV2 and TRBJ2-7): EPEVTQTPSHQVTQMGQEVILRCVPISNHLYFYWYRQILGQKVEFLVSFYNNEISEKSEIFDDQFSVERPDGSNFTLKIRSTKLEDSAMYFCASSDYGNSYEQYFGPGTRLTVT.

This clone was counted between two and nine times. CDR3 protein: CASSSRDTEAFF. CDR3 nucleotide sequence: TGTGCCAGCAGCAGCCGGGACACTGAAGCTTTCTTT. J is TRBJ1-1 and V is TRBV21-1. TRBV21-1 is a documented pseudogene. There are 12 residues in the CDR3.

Details on this clone: Germline and junction disagree at one end, which may indicate a read error. The genes are TRBV7-7 and TRBJ2-5; a weak D match, TRBD2 (6 bases). The CDR3 length is 14 residues. CDR1 is SSHAT and CDR2 is FNYEAQ in the germline V gene (reference sequence). CDR3: CASSHGGPQETQYF. The CDR3 coding sequence is TGTGCTAGCAGCCACGGAGGGCCCCAAGAGACCCAGTACTTC.

This sequence joins TRBV5-6 and TRBJ1-4; 8 nucleotides align to TRBD1. With V trimmed by 4 bases and J by 5 bases, 4 bases remained unmatched. Germline values: CDR1 SGHDT, CDR2 YYEEEE. The CDR3 consists of 14 residues. The DNA of the CDR3 is TGTGCCAGCAGCATGCAGGGGGCGAATGAAAAACTGTTTTTT. Translation gives CASSMQGANEKLFF. Using reference TRBV5-6 and TRBJ1-4 for the parts outside the CDR3, the full variable domain is DAGVTQSPTHLIKTRGQQVTLRCSPKSGHDTVSWYQQALGQGPQFIFQYYEEEERQRGNFPDRFSGHQFPNYSSELNVNALLLGDSALYLCASSMQGANEKLFFGSGTQLSVL.

V usage is TRBV5-4 and J usage is TRBJ1-4, with D maybe TRBD1 (5 bases). In germline, CDR1 is SGHNT, CDR2 YYREEE (reference sequence). The CDR3 sequence is 15 residues long. V was trimmed by 0 bases and J by 8 bases, leaving 14 bases between them. CDR3 sequence reads: CASSLGGAGLEKLFF. In DNA, the CDR3 is TGTGCCAGCAGCTTGGGTGGCGCGGGACTCGAAAAACTGTTTTTT.

The chain has TRBV5-1 and TRBJ1-1; the D is unclear. There are 13 residues in the CDR3. The V and J ends lost 0 bases and 4 bases respectively, with 7 bases between them. Germline V gene data show CDR1 as SGHRS and CDR2 as YFSETQ. CDR3: CASSLGRGTEAFF. Written as DNA, the CDR3 is TGCGCCAGCAGCTTGGGGCGGGGCACTGAAGCTTTCTTT.

In this sample, this clone turned up a few times. This sequence joins TRBV7-6 and TRBJ2-3; D is perhaps TRBD2 (5 bases). This CDR3 has 16 amino acids. Germline values: CDR1 SGHVS, CDR2 FNYEAQ. Trimming removed 6 bases from V and 4 bases from J, with 20 bases in between. The CDR3 here is CASSRLRALSPDTQYF. The CDR3 region has the DNA TGTGCCAGCAGTCGACTGCGGGCACTCAGCCCAGATACGCAGTATTTT.

This clone came up once. The chain couples TRBV6-4 to TRBJ2-1; D is possibly TRBD2 (5 bases). Per germline, CDR1 MRHNA and CDR2 SNTAGT. The CDR3 is 15 residues long. V shed 4 bases and J shed 0 bases, with 10 bases lying between them. The CDR3 protein is CASSATGSSYNEQFF. The DNA of the CDR3 is TGTGCCAGCAGTGCCACTGGGAGCTCCTACAATGAGCAGTTCTTC.

V and J are TRBV28 and TRBJ2-7; D uncertain. Germline CDR1 MDHEN, CDR2 SYDVKM. V lost 1 base and J lost 3, with 7 bases in between. The CDR3 runs 13 residues. The CDR3 protein is CASSLYRNYEQYF. DNA of the CDR3: TGTGCCAGCAGTTTATACAGAAACTACGAGCAGTACTTC.

The chain is built from TRBV7-6 and TRBJ2-7; D is undetermined. CDR1 SGHVS and CDR2 FNYEAQ come from the germline V gene. V lost 1 base to trimming and J lost 8 bases, with 12 bases between them. The CDR3 spans 13 residues. CDR3 bases: TGTGCCAGCAGCTTAGGGCAGAATTTGAAGCAGTACTTC. Translated: CASSLGQNLKQYF.

The chain carries TRBV5-1 and TRBJ2-2; 9 nucleotides align to TRBD1. V lost 0 bases to trimming and J lost 3 bases; unmatched junction nucleotides: 12. The CDR3 runs 19 residues. Germline V gene data show CDR1 as SGHRS and CDR2 as YFSETQ. CDR3 sequence: CASSLVTGGSRVYTGELFF. The CDR3 nucleotides are TGCGCCAGCAGCTTGGTGACAGGGGGTTCTCGAGTGTACACCGGGGAGCTGTTTTTT.

The rearrangement joins TRBV27 to TRBJ1-6, with D possibly being TRBD1 (5 bases). V lost 7 bases and J lost 7, with 23 bases in between. This CDR3 spans 17 amino acids. Germline CDR1 MNHEY, CDR2 SMNVEV (reference sequence). CDR3 loop: CASNFGGGSTPNSPLHF. CDR3 sequence (DNA): TGTGCCAGCAACTTTGGGGGGGGTTCAACCCCAAATTCACCCCTCCACTTT.

This clone was counted between two and nine times. The V gene is TRBV4-3, the J gene TRBJ1-6; D is unresolved. Germline V gives CDR1 LGHNA, CDR2 YSLEER. The CDR3 loop spans 14 amino acids. Trimming pared 1 base from V and 9 bases from J, leaving 10 bases between. The chain's CDR3 is CASSQAPGFSPLHF. The CDR3 nucleotides read TGCGCCAGCAGCCAAGCCCCGGGGTTTTCACCCCTCCACTTT.

The chain uses TRBV6-5 and TRBJ1-1; 8 nucleotides align to TRBD1. This CDR3 is 15 amino acids long. V lost 6 bases and J lost 4; bases outside the gene matches: 10. Germline V gives CDR1 MNHEY, CDR2 SVGAGI. CDR3 nucleotides: TGTGCCAGCAGCCACAACAGGGGGGTAAGCACTGAAGCTTTCTTT. As protein: CASSHNRGVSTEAFF.

This chain connects TRBV6-1 to TRBJ2-7, with TRBD2 identical over 11 bases. The junction had 7 bases not matched to a gene; V was cut back by 6 bases and J by 3 bases. Germline-derived CDR1 and CDR2 are MNHNS and SASEGT. The CDR3 runs to 15 residues. The CDR3 DNA follows: TGTGCCAGCAGCCTAGCGGGGGGTACGATCTACGAGCAGTACTTC. Amino acid sequence: CASSLAGGTIYEQYF.

The chain has TRBV15 and TRBJ2-5; no reliable D call. CDR3 length: 13 residues. V lost 5 bases and J lost 4, with 11 bases in between. Looked up from germline, CDR1 is LNHNV and CDR2 is YYDKDF (reference sequence). The CDR3 nucleotides are TGTGCCACCAGCCCCCCCTCCGGAGAGACCCAGTACTTC. It translates to CATSPPSGETQYF. Filled out from reference TRBV15 and TRBJ2-5, the complete variable domain reads DAMVIQNPRYQVTQFGKPVTLSCSQTLNHNVMYWYQQKSSQAPKLLFHYYDKDFNNEADTPDNFQSRRPNTSFCFLDIRSPGLGDTAMYLCATSPPSGETQYFGPGTRLLVL.